These 23 T cell receptor beta chains share one sample of origin, sequenced in a study of somatic mutations in cytotoxic T cells in rheumatoid arthritis. Method: immunoSEQ multiplex PCR; TCRdb's copy keeps in-frame clones and lacks some. Of under 25,000 clones in the sample, about 86% were seen once. The specimen sequenced was CD8+ T cells sorted from blood. The receptors come from a man aged 35 to 55 in good health.

The chain links TRBV27 to TRBJ2-7; weak D call: TRBD2 (5 bases). V was shortened by 2 bases and J by 4 bases, with 12 bases between the two germline ends. Germline assignment: CDR1 MNHEY and CDR2 SMNVEV (reference sequence). The CDR3 consists of 14 residues. Written as DNA, the CDR3 is TGTGCCAGCAGTTTAATGAGGGTTGGGTACGAGCAGTACTTC. Translating gives CASSLMRVGYEQYF.

The V call is TRBV5-1, the J call TRBJ2-1, with TRBD2 as a possible D gene (5 bases). Per germline, CDR1 SGHRS and CDR2 YFSETQ. The V end lost 4 bases, the J end lost 10 bases, and 12 bases lay between the germline ends. This CDR3 is built from 12 residues. CDR3 in DNA: TGCGCCAGCAGCCGCGACGGACTCGAGCAGTTCTTC. It translates to CASSRDGLEQFF.

The CDR3 bases are TGTGCCAGCAGCGAAAACAATGAGCAGTTCTTC. Translating it yields CASSENNEQFF. The chain joins TRBV11-3 to TRBJ2-1; unclear D gene. Between the trimmed V and J ends, which lost 5 bases and 5 bases, there was a span of 4 bases. The CDR3 covers 11 residues. CDR1 and CDR2 (germline): SGHNT, YENEEA.

The chain joins TRBV6-5 to TRBJ2-3; TRBD2 might be the D (5 bases). CDR3 length equals 15 residues. CDR1 is MNHEY, CDR2 SVGAGI, per germline. With 5 bases removed from V and 2 bases from J, the gap between germline ends came to 14 bases. CDR3 DNA: TGTGCCAGCAGTCACCAAGCGGATTTCACAGATACGCAGTATTTT. It specifies CASSHQADFTDTQYF.

This clone was observed a few times. The rearrangement links TRBV9 to TRBJ1-2, with D uncertain. Germline V gene data show CDR1 as SGDLS and CDR2 as YYNGEE. The CDR3 spans 14 residues. The V end was cut by 2 bases, the J end by 5 bases, with 13 bases between. CDR3 sequence reads: CASSVGGGKYGYTF. The CDR3 DNA is TGTGCCAGCAGCGTTGGAGGCGGAAAATATGGCTACACCTTC.

This chain uses TRBV7-6 with TRBJ2-7; D might be TRBD1 (6 bases). The CDR3 loop spans 15 amino acids. V shed 0 bases and J shed 0 bases, with 9 bases lying between them. The germline V gene encodes CDR1 SGHVS and CDR2 FNYEAQ. DNA of the CDR3: TGTGCCAGCAGCTTAGCGGACAGCAGCTCCTACGAGCAGTACTTC. Protein sequence: CASSLADSSSYEQYF.

The J gene is TRBJ2-3, the V gene TRBV7-3, with 8 bases identical to TRBD1. The CDR3 covers 15 residues. V was clipped by 6 bases and J by 3 bases; unmatched bases: 8. Per the germline V gene, CDR1 is SGHTA and CDR2 is FQGTGA. CDR3 sequence (DNA): TGTGCCAGCAGTCCTTCAGGGGGCTGGACAGATACGCAGTATTTT. Its translation: CASSPSGGWTDTQYF.

This chain connects TRBV6-5 to TRBJ2-7; TRBD1 matches 9 bases. Per germline, CDR1 MNHEY and CDR2 SVGAGI. The J segment lost 3 bases and the V segment lost 2 bases, leaving 5 bases of the junction unmatched. The CDR3 has 15 residues. The DNA of the CDR3 is TGTGCCAGCAGTTACCAGGGACAGGGTAGCTACGAGCAGTACTTC. It is translated as CASSYQGQGSYEQYF.

This clone was seen a handful of times. The J gene is TRBJ2-7, the V gene TRBV5-6; TRBD2 might be the D (5 bases). The CDR3 consists of 12 residues. In germline, CDR1 is SGHDT, CDR2 YYEEEE. The ends were cut back, 4 bases at V and 4 bases at J, with 9 bases in the middle. Written as DNA, the CDR3 is TGTGCCAGCAGCGATGGACTTTACGAGCAGTACTTC. Translated: CASSDGLYEQYF.

J is TRBJ2-4 and V is TRBV18; D gene uncertain. CDR1 is KGHSH, CDR2 LQKENI, per germline. CDR3 size: 14 residues. The ends were cut back, 4 bases at V and 8 bases at J, with 15 bases in the middle. The CDR3: CASSLTVGWDIQYF. Here the CDR3 DNA reads TGTGCCAGCTCACTGACTGTCGGGTGGGACATTCAGTACTTC.

This chain links TRBV30 with TRBJ1-1, with D hard to call. Looked up from germline, CDR1 is GTSNPN and CDR2 is SVGIG (reference sequence). Trimming cost V 2 bases and J 7 bases, with 11 bases left between them. The CDR3 contains 12 residues. The CDR3 loop is CAWSPGTIEAFF. The DNA for the CDR3 is TGTGCCTGGAGTCCAGGAACCATTGAAGCTTTCTTT. The variable domain in full, completed from reference TRBV30 and TRBJ1-1, reads SQTIHQWPATLVQPVGSPLSLECTVEGTSNPNLYWYRQAAGRGLQLLFYSVGIGQISSEVPQNLSASRPQDRQFILSSKKLLLSDSGFYLCAWSPGTIEAFFGQGTRLTVV.

The CDR3 protein is CASSQGGWGTEAFF. DNA of the CDR3: TGTGCCAGCAGCCAAGGGGGGTGGGGCACTGAAGCTTTCTTT. The rearrangement uses TRBV14 and TRBJ1-1; TRBD1 might be the D (5 bases). The CDR3 runs to 14 residues. Trimming stripped 1 base from V and 4 bases from J, with 10 bases between. Germline CDR1 is SGHDN and CDR2 is FVKESK.

The rearrangement joins TRBV28 to TRBJ1-1; a weak D match, TRBD1 (6 bases). The germline V gene encodes CDR1 MDHEN and CDR2 SYDVKM. Deletions cut 6 bases from V and 0 bases from J, with 20 bases between. The CDR3 has 17 residues. CDR3 loop: CASSPDRMAPLNTEAFF. The DNA for the CDR3 is TGTGCCAGCAGCCCAGACAGGATGGCCCCTCTGAACACTGAAGCTTTCTTT.

The V and J genes are TRBV5-4 and TRBJ2-3; D may be TRBD1 (5 bases). Germline V gene data show CDR1 as SGHNT and CDR2 as YYREEE (reference sequence). The CDR3 is made up of 11 amino acids. The germline V and J ends were trimmed by 1 base and 11 bases, with 8 bases remaining between them. CDR3 DNA: TGTGCCAGCAGCTTGATAGGGGAGCAGTATTTT. Its protein is CASSLIGEQYF.

This chain links TRBV11-2 with TRBJ2-7; 8 nucleotides align to TRBD2. Trimming removed 1 base from V and 2 bases from J; junction bases left unmatched: 1. The CDR3 is made up of 14 amino acids. The germline gives CDR1 SGHAT, CDR2 FQNNGV. The CDR3 DNA is TGTGCCAGCAGCTTAGCGGGAGGGCCCTACGAGCAGTACTTC. Translation gives CASSLAGGPYEQYF. Supplemented by reference TRBV11-2 and TRBJ2-7, the full variable domain reads EAGVAQSPRYKIIEKRQSVAFWCNPISGHATLYWYQQILGQGPKLLIQFQNNGVVDDSQLPKDRFSAERLKGVDSTLKIQPAKLEDSAVYLCASSLAGGPYEQYFGPGTRLTVT.

The chain links TRBV2 to TRBJ2-7, with 7 bases that match TRBD1. Looked up from germline, CDR1 is SNHLY and CDR2 is FYNNEI. J was trimmed by 3 bases and V by 0 bases; bases with no gene match: 8. The CDR3 extends over 16 amino acids. The CDR3 bases are TGTGCCAGCAGTGAAGCGGCCGGGACAGCCATCTACGAGCAGTACTTC. Translation gives CASSEAAGTAIYEQYF.

The chain has TRBV7-2 and TRBJ2-1, with D perhaps TRBD1 or TRBD2 (5 bases each). Germline CDR1 reads SGHTA; CDR2 reads FQGNSA. V was cut by 4 bases and J by 2 bases, with 12 bases left in between. There are 15 residues in the CDR3. The CDR3 bases are TGTGCCAGCAGCTCGGGACCACCTCCCTACAATGAGCAGTTCTTC. Translating it yields CASSSGPPPYNEQFF.

The V gene is TRBV27, the J gene TRBJ2-5; 7 bases agree with TRBD2. The V gene end was trimmed by 1 base and the J gene end by 2 bases; junction bases not matched to a gene: 13. The CDR3 runs 18 residues. Germline V gene lookup returns CDR1 MNHEY and CDR2 SMNVEV (reference sequence). The CDR3 is CASSLYPSGRDRQETQYF. CDR3 in DNA: TGTGCCAGCAGTTTATACCCGTCAGGGAGGGACCGGCAAGAGACCCAGTACTTC.

The V and J genes are TRBV5-1 and TRBJ1-4, with D possibly TRBD1 on 6 matching bases. The CDR3 spans 15 residues. In germline, CDR1 is SGHRS, CDR2 YFSETQ. V was trimmed by 3 bases and J by 4 bases, leaving 13 bases between them. Here the CDR3 DNA reads TGCGCCAGCAGCTATACAGGGAACCTTAATGAAAAACTGTTTTTT. It is translated as CASSYTGNLNEKLFF. The full variable domain, with the rest looked up from reference TRBV5-1 and TRBJ1-4, is KAGVTQTPRYLIKTRGQQVTLSCSPISGHRSVSWYQQTPGQGLQFLFEYFSETQRNKGNFPGRFSGRQFSNSRSEMNVSTLELGDSALYLCASSYTGNLNEKLFFGSGTQLSVL.

This chain connects TRBV27 to TRBJ2-1, with 8 bases lining up with TRBD2. The CDR3 extends over 14 amino acids. The V segment lost 2 bases and the J segment 8 bases; nucleotides outside the gene matches: 5. Germline CDR1 and CDR2: MNHEY and SMNVEV (reference sequence). The CDR3 DNA sequence: TGTGCCAGCAGTTTAGCGGGAGGCATTCATGAGCAGTTCTTC. It specifies CASSLAGGIHEQFF.

The genes are TRBV7-9 and TRBJ2-1; 8 bases are a match to TRBD1. With 8 bases clipped from V and 8 bases from J, the junction kept 5 bases outside the gene matches. CDR1 and CDR2 from the germline V gene are SEHNR and FQNEAQ (reference sequence). The CDR3 contains 12 residues. In DNA, the CDR3 is TGTGCCAGCGCCCAGGGGGCTTATGAGCAGTTCTTC. It specifies CASAQGAYEQFF.

The chain joins TRBV18 to TRBJ2-1, with a possible D match to TRBD2 (6 bases). Germline V gene lookup returns CDR1 KGHSH and CDR2 LQKENI. CDR3 length: 16 residues. V was shortened by 2 bases and J by 0 bases, with 11 bases between the two germline ends. The CDR3 DNA is TGTGCCAGCTCACCATGGGACGGGAGCTCCTACAATGAGCAGTTCTTC. It yields the protein CASSPWDGSSYNEQFF.

This clone was recorded only once. V and J are TRBV20-1 and TRBJ2-1; D unclear. Germline V gene data show CDR1 as DFQATT and CDR2 as SNEGSKA (reference sequence). The length of the CDR3 is 11 residues. Trimming removed 1 base from V and 10 bases from J, with 8 bases in between. In DNA, the CDR3 is TGCAGTGCTAGAGTAGTTGGGGAGCAGTTCTTC. Amino acid sequence: CSARVVGEQFF.